This T cell receptor (beta chain) was identified during a study of CD8+ T cells in alopecia areata. CDR3 length: 14 amino acids. Trimming at V came to 6 bases and at J to 0 bases, leaving 8 bases not matched to a gene. Germline CDR1 is SQVTM and CDR2 is ANQGSEA. Sorted populations comprised CD4+ and CD8+ T cells obtained from PBMCs. In each case, RNA was isolated and then reverse transcribed into cDNA as the sequencing template. Only in-frame clones appear in the TCRdb table, and some are missing; sequencing was by immunoSEQ multiplex PCR. The top ten hold around 9% of the sample, which has about 99,000 clones, roughly 50% seen once.

The source of this sequence is a human donor in good health. Sequenced: CD4+ T cells sorted from blood. This chain connects TRBV29-1 to TRBJ2-7; 7 bases are shared with TRBD1. The CDR3 bases are TGCAGCGTAAGGTATCGGGACAGCTCCTACGAGCAGTACTTC. Protein sequence: CSVRYRDSSYEQYF.